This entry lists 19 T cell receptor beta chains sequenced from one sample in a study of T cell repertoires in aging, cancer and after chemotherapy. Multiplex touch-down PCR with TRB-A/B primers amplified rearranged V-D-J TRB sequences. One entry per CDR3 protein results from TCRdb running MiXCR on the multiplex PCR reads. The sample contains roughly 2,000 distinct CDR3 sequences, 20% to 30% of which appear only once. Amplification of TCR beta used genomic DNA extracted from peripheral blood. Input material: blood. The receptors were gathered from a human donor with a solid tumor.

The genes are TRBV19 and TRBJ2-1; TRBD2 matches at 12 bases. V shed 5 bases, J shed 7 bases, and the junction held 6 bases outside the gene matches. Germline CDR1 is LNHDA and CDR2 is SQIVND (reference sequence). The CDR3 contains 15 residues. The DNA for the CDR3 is TGTGCCAGTAGTCAGACTAGCGGGAGACTGAATGAGCAGTTCTTC. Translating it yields CASSQTSGRLNEQFF.

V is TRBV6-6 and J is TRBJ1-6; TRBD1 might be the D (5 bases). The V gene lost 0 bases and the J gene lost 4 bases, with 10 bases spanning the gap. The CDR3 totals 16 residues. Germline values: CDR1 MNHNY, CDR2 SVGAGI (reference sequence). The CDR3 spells CASSYSTGGYNSPLHF. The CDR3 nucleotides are TGTGCCAGCAGTTACTCAACAGGCGGGTATAATTCACCCCTCCACTTT.

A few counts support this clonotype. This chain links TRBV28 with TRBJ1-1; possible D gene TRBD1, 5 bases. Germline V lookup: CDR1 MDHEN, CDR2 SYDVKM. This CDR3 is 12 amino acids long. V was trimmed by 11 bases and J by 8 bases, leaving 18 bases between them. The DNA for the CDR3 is TGTGCCTCCCGGTGGGCAGGGTACGAAGCTTTCTTT. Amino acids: CASRWAGYEAFF.

CDR3 in amino acids: CSGSKIGTSLHNEQFF. The CDR3 nucleotides read TGCAGTGGTTCAAAAATCGGGACTAGTCTCCACAATGAGCAGTTCTTC. This chain joins TRBV20-1 and TRBJ2-1, with 8 bases that match TRBD2. Germline assignment: CDR1 DFQATT and CDR2 SNEGSKA (reference sequence). The V and J ends lost 7 bases and 5 bases, in that order; junction bases with no gene match: 16. This CDR3 comprises 16 residues.

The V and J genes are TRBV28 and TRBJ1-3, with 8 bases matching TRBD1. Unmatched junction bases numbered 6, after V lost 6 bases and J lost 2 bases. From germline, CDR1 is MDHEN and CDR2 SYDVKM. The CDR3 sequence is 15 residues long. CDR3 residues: CASRRTDRAGNTIYF. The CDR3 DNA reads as TGTGCCAGCAGGCGAACGGACAGGGCTGGAAACACCATATATTTT.

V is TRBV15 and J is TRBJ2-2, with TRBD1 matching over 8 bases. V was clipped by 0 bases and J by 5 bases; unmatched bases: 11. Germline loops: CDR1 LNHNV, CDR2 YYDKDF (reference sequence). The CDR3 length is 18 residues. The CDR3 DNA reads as TGTGCCACCAGCAGAGATCTAGGCAGGGGGCGGAGGACCGGGGAGCTGTTTTTT. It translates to CATSRDLGRGRRTGELFF.

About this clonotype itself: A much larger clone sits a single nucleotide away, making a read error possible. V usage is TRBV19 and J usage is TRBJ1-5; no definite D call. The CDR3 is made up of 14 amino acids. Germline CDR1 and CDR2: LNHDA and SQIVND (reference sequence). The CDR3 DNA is TGTGCCAGTAGCCAACAGTCGAGCAATCAGCACCAGCATTTT. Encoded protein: CASSQQSSNQHQHF.

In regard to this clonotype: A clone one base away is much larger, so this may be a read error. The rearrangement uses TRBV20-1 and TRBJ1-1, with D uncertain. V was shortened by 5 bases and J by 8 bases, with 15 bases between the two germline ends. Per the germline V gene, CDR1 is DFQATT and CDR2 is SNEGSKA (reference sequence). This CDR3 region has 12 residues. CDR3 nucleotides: TGCAGTGCTTTTATGGCAGGACGAGAAGCTTTCTTT. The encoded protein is CSAFMAGREAFF.

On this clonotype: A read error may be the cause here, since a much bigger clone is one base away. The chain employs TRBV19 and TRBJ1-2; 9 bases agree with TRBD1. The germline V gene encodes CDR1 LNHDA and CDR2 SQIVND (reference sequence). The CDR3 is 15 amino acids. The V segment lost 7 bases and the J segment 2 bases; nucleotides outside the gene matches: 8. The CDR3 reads CASTPFGTGNYGYTF. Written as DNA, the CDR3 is TGTGCCAGTACCCCTTTCGGGACAGGGAACTATGGCTACACCTTC.

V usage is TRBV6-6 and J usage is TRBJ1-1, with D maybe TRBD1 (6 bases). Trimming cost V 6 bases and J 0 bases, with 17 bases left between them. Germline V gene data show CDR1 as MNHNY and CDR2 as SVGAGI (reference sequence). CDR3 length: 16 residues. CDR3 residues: CASSVGGTRMNTEAFF. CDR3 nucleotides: TGTGCCAGCAGCGTAGGGGGGACCCGCATGAACACTGAAGCTTTCTTT.

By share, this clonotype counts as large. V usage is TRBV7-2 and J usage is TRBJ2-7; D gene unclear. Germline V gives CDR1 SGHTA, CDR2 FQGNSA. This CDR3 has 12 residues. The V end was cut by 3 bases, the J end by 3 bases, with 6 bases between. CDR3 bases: TGTGCCAGCAGCTTGACTCGCTACGAGCAGTACTTC. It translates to CASSLTRYEQYF.

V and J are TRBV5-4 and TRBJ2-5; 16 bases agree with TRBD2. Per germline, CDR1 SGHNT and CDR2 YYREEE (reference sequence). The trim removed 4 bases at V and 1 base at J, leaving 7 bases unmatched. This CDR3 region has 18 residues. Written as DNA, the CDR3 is TGTGCCAGCAGCATGGGACTAGCGGGAGGGGCTGTCCAAGAGACCCAGTACTTC. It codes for CASSMGLAGGAVQETQYF. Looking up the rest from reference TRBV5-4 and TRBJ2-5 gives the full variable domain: ETGVTQSPTHLIKTRGQQVTLRCSSQSGHNTVSWYQQALGQGPQFIFQYYREEENGRGNFPPRFSGLQFPNYSSELNVNALELDDSALYLCASSMGLAGGAVQETQYFGPGTRLLVL.

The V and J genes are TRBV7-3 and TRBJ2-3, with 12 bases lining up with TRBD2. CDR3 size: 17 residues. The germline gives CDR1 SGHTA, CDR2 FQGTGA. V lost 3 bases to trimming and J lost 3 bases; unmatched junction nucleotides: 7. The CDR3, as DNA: TGTGCCAGCAGCTTGAAACTAGCGGGAGGAGTAACAGATACGCAGTATTTT. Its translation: CASSLKLAGGVTDTQYF.

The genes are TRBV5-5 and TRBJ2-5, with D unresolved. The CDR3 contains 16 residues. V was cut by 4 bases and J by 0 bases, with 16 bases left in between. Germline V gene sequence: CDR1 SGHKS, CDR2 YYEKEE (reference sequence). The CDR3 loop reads CASSRAGSPHQETQYF. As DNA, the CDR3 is TGTGCCAGCAGCCGTGCAGGCTCCCCCCACCAAGAGACCCAGTACTTC. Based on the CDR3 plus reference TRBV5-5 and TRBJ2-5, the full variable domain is DAGVTQSPTHLIKTRGQQVTLRCSPISGHKSVSWYQQVLGQGPQFIFQYYEKEERGRGNFPDRFSARQFPNYSSELNVNALLLGDSALYLCASSRAGSPHQETQYFGPGTRLLVL.

The CDR3: CASRLSRGPTKAFF. In nucleotides, the CDR3 is TGTGCCAGCAGACTCAGTCGGGGGCCTACTAAAGCTTTCTTT. This sequence joins TRBV6-5 and TRBJ1-1; TRBD1 might be the D (6 bases). The V gene's germline CDR1 is MNHEY and CDR2 SVGAGI. The CDR3 contains 14 residues. Trimming took 6 bases from V and 9 from J, leaving 20 bases between them.

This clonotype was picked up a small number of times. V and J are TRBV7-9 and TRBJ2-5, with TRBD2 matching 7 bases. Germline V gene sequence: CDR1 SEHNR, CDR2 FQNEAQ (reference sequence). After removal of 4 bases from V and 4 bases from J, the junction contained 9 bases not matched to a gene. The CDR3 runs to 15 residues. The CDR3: CASSSRLSGRETQYF. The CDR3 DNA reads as TGTGCCAGCAGCTCCCGACTTAGCGGGCGAGAGACCCAGTACTTC.

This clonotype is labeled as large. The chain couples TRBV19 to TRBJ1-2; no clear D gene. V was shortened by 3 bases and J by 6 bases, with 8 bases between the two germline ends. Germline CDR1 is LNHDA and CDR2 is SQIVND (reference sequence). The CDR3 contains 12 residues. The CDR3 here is CASSIEWNGYTF. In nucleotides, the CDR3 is TGTGCCAGTAGTATTGAGTGGAATGGCTACACCTTC.

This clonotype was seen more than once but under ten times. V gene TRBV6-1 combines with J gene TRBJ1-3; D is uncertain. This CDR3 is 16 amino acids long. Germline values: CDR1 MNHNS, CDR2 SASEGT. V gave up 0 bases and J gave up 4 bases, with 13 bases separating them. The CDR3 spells CASSEARFNSGNTIYF. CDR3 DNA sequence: TGTGCCAGCAGTGAAGCTAGATTCAACTCCGGAAACACCATATATTTT.

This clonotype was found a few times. DNA for the CDR3: TGTGCCAGCAGGCTCACAGGAGCGGCCAACACTGAAGCTTTCTTT. It is translated as CASRLTGAANTEAFF. V usage is TRBV7-6 and J usage is TRBJ1-1, with D perhaps matching TRBD1 (5 bases). Germline V gene data show CDR1 as SGHVS and CDR2 as FNYEAQ. The CDR3 sequence is 15 residues long. V lost 6 bases to trimming and J lost 2 bases, with 16 bases between them.